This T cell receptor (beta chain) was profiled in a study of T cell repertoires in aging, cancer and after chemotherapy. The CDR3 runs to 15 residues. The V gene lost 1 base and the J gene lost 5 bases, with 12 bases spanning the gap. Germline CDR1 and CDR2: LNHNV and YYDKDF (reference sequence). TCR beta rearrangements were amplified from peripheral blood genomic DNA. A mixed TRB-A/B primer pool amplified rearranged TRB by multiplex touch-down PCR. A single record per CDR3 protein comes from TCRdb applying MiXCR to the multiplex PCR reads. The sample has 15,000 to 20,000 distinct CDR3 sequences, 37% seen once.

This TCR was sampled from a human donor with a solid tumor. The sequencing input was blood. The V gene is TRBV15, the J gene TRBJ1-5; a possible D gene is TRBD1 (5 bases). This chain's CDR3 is CATSRGGVSYQPQHF. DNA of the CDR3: TGTGCCACCAGCAGAGGGGGCGTATCTTATCAGCCCCAGCATTTT.